This T cell receptor beta chain originates from a study of blood T cell repertoires in COVID-19. CDR1 is SEHNR, CDR2 FQNEAQ, per germline (reference sequence). J was trimmed by 6 bases and V by 5 bases; bases with no gene match: 10. The CDR3 is 16 amino acids. The assay was immunoSEQ multiplex PCR, and TCRdb's table has in-frame clones only and misses some. The sample comprises roughly 500,000 clones, 88% of which are singletons, and over 1.5% rests with the top ten. The chain uses TRBV7-9 and TRBJ1-5; 10 nucleotides line up with TRBD1. This TCR was recovered from a woman aged 40 to 50 who had recovered from COVID-19. The sequenced sample was PBMCs or T cells enriched from blood (not recorded which). The CDR3 protein is CASSPVGTGVSQPQHF. The CDR3 DNA sequence: TGTGCCAGCAGCCCGGTGGGGACAGGGGTAAGTCAGCCCCAGCATTTT.